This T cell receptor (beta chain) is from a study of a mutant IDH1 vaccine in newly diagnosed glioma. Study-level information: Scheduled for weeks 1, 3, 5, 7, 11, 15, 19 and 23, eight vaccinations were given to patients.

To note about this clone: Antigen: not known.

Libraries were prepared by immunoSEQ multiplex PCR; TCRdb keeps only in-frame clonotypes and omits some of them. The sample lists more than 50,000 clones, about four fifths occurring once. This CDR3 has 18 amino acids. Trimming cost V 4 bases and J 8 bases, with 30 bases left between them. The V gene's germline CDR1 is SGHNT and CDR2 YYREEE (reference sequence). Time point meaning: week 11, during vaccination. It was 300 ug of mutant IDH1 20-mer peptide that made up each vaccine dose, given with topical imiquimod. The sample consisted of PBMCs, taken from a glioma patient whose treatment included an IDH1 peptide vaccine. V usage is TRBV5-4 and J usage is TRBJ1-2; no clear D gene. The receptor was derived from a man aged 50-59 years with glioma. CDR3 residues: CASSRSEDPNGGLIGYTF. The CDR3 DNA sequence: TGTGCCAGCAGCCGTTCGGAGGACCCTAACGGAGGATTGATCGGCTACACCTTC. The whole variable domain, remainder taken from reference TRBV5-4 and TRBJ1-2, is ETGVTQSPTHLIKTRGQQVTLRCSSQSGHNTVSWYQQALGQGPQFIFQYYREEENGRGNFPPRFSGLQFPNYSSELNVNALELDDSALYLCASSRSEDPNGGLIGYTFGSGTRLTVV.